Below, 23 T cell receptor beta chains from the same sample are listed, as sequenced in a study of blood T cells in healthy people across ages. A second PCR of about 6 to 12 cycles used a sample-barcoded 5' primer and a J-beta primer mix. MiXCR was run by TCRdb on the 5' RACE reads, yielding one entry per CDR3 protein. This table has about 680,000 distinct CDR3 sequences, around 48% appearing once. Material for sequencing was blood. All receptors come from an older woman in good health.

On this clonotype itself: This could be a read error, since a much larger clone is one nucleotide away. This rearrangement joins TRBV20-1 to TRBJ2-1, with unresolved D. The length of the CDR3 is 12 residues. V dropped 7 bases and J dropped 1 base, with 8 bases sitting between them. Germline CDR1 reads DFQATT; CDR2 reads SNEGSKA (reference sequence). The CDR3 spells CSGVESYNEQFF. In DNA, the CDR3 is TGCAGTGGAGTGGAGTCCTACAATGAGCAGTTCTTC.

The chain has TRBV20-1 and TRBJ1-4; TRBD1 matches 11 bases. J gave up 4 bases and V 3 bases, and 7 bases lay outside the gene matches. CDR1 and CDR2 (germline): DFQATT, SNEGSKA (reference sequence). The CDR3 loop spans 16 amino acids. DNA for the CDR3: TGCAGTGCTAGCGGGACAGGGGGTCTTGGTAATGAAAAACTGTTTTTT. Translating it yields CSASGTGGLGNEKLFF.

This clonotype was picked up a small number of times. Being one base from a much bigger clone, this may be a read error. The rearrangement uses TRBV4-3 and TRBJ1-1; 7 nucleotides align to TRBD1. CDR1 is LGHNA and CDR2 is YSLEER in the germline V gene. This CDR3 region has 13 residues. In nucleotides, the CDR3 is TGCGCCTGCAGCCAGACAGGGAGGACTGAAGCTTTCTTT. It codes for CACSQTGRTEAFF.

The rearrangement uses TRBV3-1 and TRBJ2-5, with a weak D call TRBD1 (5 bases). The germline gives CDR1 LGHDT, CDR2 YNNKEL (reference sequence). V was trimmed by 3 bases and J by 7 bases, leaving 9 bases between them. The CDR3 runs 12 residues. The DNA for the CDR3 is TGTGCCAGCAGCCAGGCCACAGGGACCCAGTACTTC. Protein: CASSQATGTQYF.

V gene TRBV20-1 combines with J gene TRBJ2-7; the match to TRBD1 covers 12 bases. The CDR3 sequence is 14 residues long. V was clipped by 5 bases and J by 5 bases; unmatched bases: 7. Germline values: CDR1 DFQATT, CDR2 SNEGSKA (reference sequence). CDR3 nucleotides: TGCAGTGCTTATTCAGGGACAGGGGGCAACGAGCAGTACTTC. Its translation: CSAYSGTGGNEQYF.

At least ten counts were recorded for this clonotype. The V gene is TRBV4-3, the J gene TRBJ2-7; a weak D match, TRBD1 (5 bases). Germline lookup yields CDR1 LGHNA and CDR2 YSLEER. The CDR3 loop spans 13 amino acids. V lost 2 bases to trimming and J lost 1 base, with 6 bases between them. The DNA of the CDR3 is TGCGCCAGCAGCCAACAGGGATCCTACGAGCAGTACTTC. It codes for CASSQQGSYEQYF.

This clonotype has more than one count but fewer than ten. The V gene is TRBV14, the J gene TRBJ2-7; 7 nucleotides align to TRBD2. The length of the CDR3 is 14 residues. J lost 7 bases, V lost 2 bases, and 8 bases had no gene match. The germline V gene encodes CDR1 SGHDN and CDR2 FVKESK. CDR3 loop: CASSQRTIGGEQYF. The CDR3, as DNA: TGTGCCAGCAGCCAAAGGACTATCGGGGGGGAGCAGTACTTC.

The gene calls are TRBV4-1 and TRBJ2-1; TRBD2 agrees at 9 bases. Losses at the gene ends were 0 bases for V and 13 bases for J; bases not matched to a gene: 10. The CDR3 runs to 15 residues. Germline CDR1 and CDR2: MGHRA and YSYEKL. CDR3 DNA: TGCGCCAGCAGCCAAGATCAGGGTCGGGGGACTAGCCAGTTCTTC. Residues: CASSQDQGRGTSQFF.

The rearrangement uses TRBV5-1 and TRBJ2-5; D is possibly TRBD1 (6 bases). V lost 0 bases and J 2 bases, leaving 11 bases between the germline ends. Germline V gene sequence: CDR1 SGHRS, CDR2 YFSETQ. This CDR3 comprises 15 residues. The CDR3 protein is CASSLVGGRQETQYF. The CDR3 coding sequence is TGCGCCAGCAGCTTGGTAGGGGGTCGTCAAGAGACCCAGTACTTC.

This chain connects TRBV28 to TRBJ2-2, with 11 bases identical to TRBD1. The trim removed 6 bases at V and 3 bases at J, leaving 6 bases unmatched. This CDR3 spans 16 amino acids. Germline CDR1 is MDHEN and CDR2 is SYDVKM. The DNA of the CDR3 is TGTGCCAGCAGGGACCCGGGACAGGGGGACACCGGGGAGCTGTTTTTT. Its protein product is CASRDPGQGDTGELFF.

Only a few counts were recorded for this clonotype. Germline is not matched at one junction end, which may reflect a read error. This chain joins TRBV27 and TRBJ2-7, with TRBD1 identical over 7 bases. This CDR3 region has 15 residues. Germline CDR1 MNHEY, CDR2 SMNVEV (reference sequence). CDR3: CASSSLRDSSYEQYF. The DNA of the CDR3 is TGTGCCAGTAGTTCCCTGAGGGACAGCTCCTACGAGCAGTACTTC.

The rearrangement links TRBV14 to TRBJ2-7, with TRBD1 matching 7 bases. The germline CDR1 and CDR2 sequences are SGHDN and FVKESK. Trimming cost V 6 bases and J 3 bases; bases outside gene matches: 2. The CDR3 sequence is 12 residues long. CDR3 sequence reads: CASSGQVYEQYF. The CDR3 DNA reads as TGTGCCAGCAGTGGACAGGTCTACGAGCAGTACTTC.

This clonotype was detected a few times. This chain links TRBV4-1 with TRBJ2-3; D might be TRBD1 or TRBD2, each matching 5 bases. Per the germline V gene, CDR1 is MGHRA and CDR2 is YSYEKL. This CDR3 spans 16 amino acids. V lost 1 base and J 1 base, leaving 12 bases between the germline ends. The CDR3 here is CASSQVGELGTDTQYF. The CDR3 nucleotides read TGCGCCAGCAGCCAAGTAGGGGAGTTAGGCACAGATACGCAGTATTTT.

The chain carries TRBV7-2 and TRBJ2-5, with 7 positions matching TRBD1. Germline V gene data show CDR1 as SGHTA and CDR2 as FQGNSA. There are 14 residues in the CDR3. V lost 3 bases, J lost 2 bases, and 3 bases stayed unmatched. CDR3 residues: CASSFNRGQETQYF. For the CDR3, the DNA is TGTGCCAGCAGCTTTAACAGGGGACAAGAGACCCAGTACTTC.

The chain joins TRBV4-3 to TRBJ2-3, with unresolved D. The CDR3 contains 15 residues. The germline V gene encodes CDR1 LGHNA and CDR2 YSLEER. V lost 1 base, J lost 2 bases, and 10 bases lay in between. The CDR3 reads CASSQGAYPTDTQYF. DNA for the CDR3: TGCGCCAGCAGCCAAGGTGCCTACCCCACAGATACGCAGTATTTT.

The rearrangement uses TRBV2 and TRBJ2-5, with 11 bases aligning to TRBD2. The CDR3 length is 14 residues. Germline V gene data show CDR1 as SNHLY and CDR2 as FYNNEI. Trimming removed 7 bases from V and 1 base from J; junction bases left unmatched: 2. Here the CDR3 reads CASKTSGAQETQYF. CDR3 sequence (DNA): TGTGCCAGCAAGACTAGCGGGGCCCAAGAGACCCAGTACTTC.

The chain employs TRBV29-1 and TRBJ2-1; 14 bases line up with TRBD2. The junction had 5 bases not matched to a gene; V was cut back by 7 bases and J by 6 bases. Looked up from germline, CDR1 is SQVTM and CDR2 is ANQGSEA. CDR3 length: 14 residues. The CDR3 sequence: CSAGTSGSGNEQFF. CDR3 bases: TGCAGCGCGGGGACTAGCGGGAGTGGCAATGAGCAGTTCTTC.

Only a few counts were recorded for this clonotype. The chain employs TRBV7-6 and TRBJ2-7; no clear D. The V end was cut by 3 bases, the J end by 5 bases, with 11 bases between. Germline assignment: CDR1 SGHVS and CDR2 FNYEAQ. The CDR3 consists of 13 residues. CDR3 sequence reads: CASSFSRVDEQYF. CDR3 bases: TGTGCCAGCAGCTTTAGTAGGGTAGACGAGCAGTACTTC. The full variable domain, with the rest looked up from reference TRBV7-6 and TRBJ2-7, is GAGVSQSPRYKVTKRGQDVALRCDPISGHVSLYWYRQALGQGPEFLTYFNYEAQQDKSGLPNDRFSAERPEGSISTLTIQRTEQRDSAMYRCASSFSRVDEQYFGPGTRLTVT.

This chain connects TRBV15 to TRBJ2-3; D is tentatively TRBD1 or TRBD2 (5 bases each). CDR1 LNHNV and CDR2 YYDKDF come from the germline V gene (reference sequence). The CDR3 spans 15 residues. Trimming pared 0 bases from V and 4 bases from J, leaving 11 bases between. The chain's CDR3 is CATSRDGTPSDTQYF. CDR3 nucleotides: TGTGCCACCAGCAGAGACGGGACCCCCTCAGATACGCAGTATTTT.

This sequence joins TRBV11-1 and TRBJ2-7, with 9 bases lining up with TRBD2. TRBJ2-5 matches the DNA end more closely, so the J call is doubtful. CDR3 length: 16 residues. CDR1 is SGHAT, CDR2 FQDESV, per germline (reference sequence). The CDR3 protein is CASSLAGGGVGETQYF. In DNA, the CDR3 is TGTGCCAGCAGCTTAGCCGGCGGGGGGGTCGGAGAGACCCAGTACTTC.

CDR3 nucleotides: TGCAGTGCTATTAGCGGGAGTTGGACAGATACGCAGTATTTT. Encoded protein: CSAISGSWTDTQYF. The chain employs TRBV20-1 and TRBJ2-3, with 9 bases lining up with TRBD2. In germline, CDR1 is DFQATT, CDR2 SNEGSKA (reference sequence). The CDR3 runs 14 residues. V lost 4 bases, J lost 3 bases, and 5 bases stayed unmatched.

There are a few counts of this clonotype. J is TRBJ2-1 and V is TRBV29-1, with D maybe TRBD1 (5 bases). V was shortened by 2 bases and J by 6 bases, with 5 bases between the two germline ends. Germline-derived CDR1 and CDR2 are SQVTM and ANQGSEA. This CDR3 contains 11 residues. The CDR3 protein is CSVEQGNEQFF. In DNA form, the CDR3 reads TGCAGCGTTGAACAGGGCAATGAGCAGTTCTTC.

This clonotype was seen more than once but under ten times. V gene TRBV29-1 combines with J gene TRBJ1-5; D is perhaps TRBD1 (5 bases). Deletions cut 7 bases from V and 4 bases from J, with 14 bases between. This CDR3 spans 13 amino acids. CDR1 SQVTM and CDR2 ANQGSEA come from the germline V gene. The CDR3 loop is CSAQRGRNQPQHF. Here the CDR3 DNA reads TGCAGCGCCCAACGGGGCCGAAATCAGCCCCAGCATTTT.